This passage covers 29 T cell receptor beta chains from one sample sequenced in a study of T cell responses to AZD1222 COVID-19 vaccine. The method was immunoSEQ multiplex PCR; TCRdb's version includes in-frame clones alone and lacks a portion of them. The data contain around 150,000 clones, approximately 94% of them singletons. Sequencing used peripheral blood, obtained 28 days after the second AZD1222 dose. These receptors came from an adult who received the AZD1222 COVID-19 vaccine.

The gene calls are TRBV2 and TRBJ1-2; the D is unclear. There are 16 residues in the CDR3. Germline-derived CDR1 and CDR2 are SNHLY and FYNNEI. V was cut by 1 base and J by 2 bases, with 14 bases left in between. This CDR3 reads CASSEESAKLNYGYTF. The CDR3 DNA sequence: TGTGCCAGCAGTGAAGAATCGGCCAAATTAAACTATGGCTACACCTTC.

This chain uses TRBV13 with TRBJ2-1; 9 bases are a match to TRBD2. J was trimmed by 10 bases and V by 6 bases; bases with no gene match: 13. Germline assignment: CDR1 PRHDT and CDR2 FYEKMQ (reference sequence). CDR3 length equals 15 residues. The CDR3 spells CASRAKGLAFPEQFF. CDR3 coding DNA: TGTGCCAGCAGAGCCAAGGGACTAGCATTTCCCGAGCAGTTCTTC.

This clone was seen just once. This chain connects TRBV10-3 to TRBJ1-2; a possible D gene is TRBD1 (5 bases). The V end was cut by 2 bases, the J end by 8 bases, with 12 bases between. The germline CDR1 and CDR2 sequences are ENHRY and SYGVKD. This CDR3 contains 13 residues. The CDR3 protein is CAISEEQAQGYTF. DNA of the CDR3: TGTGCCATCAGTGAGGAACAGGCTCAGGGCTACACCTTC.

The V and J genes are TRBV24-1 and TRBJ2-7; a possible D gene is TRBD1 (6 bases). The V end was cut by 1 base, the J end by 3 bases, with 24 bases between. The CDR3 runs to 19 residues. Germline CDR1 KGHDR, CDR2 SFDVKD. This CDR3 is CATSDLGDTEKVRDYEQYF. CDR3 bases: TGTGCCACCAGTGATTTAGGGGACACGGAAAAAGTACGTGACTACGAGCAGTACTTC.

This chain uses TRBV5-1 with TRBJ2-7; TRBD2 aligns across 8 bases. CDR1 and CDR2 (germline): SGHRS, YFSETQ. Germline trimming cut 3 bases from V and 2 bases from J; bases unmatched to any gene: 7. The CDR3 sequence is 15 residues long. CDR3 sequence (DNA): TGCGCCAGCAGCTGGGGTAGCGGGATCACCTACGAGCAGTACTTC. Translated, it gives CASSWGSGITYEQYF.

This clone was seen once. The rearrangement joins TRBV29-1 to TRBJ1-1; D unresolved. The V end lost 1 base, the J end lost 2 bases, and 5 bases lay between the germline ends. The CDR3 is 12 residues long. Germline values: CDR1 SQVTM, CDR2 ANQGSEA. The CDR3: CSVEGSNTEAFF. The CDR3 bases are TGCAGCGTTGAAGGCTCAAACACTGAAGCTTTCTTT.

The rearrangement links TRBV3-1 (or the pseudogene TRBV3-2) to TRBJ2-3; 8 bases line up with TRBD2. This CDR3 region has 17 residues. From germline, CDR1 is LGHDT and CDR2 YNNKEL (reference sequence). V was clipped by 4 bases and J by 4 bases; unmatched bases: 13. Here the CDR3 DNA reads TGTGCCAGCAGCCGGCCGGGGAGCGGGAGCCCCCCAGATACGCAGTATTTT. Protein product: CASSRPGSGSPPDTQYF.

This chain links TRBV4-2 with TRBJ2-5, with D tentatively TRBD2 (6 bases). Deletions cut 0 bases from V and 1 base from J, with 12 bases between. The CDR3 runs to 16 residues. Germline V gives CDR1 LGHNA, CDR2 YNFKEQ. The CDR3 DNA sequence: TGTGCCAGCAGCCAAGATCCGGGAGCCCTCCAAGAGACCCAGTACTTC. It codes for CASSQDPGALQETQYF.

The J gene is TRBJ1-5, the V gene TRBV5-6; D gene ambiguous. CDR1 is SGHDT and CDR2 is YYEEEE in the germline V gene. V dropped 0 bases and J dropped 0 bases, with 13 bases sitting between them. The CDR3 covers 17 residues. The chain's CDR3 is CASSLGSAGNSNQPQHF. CDR3 nucleotide sequence: TGTGCCAGCAGCTTGGGGTCGGCAGGCAATAGCAATCAGCCCCAGCATTTT.

The CDR3: CASSWGQGYTF. CDR3 nucleotides: TGTGCCAGCAGTTGGGGACAGGGTTACACCTTC. J is TRBJ1-2 and V is TRBV6-5, with 9 bases matching TRBD1. The CDR3 totals 11 residues. Per the germline V gene, CDR1 is MNHEY and CDR2 is SVGAGI. Trimming cost V 4 bases and J 11 bases; bases outside gene matches: 2.

V is TRBV18 and J is TRBJ1-1, with TRBD1 identical over 9 bases. This CDR3 contains 17 residues. V shed 3 bases, J shed 2 bases, and the junction held 10 bases outside the gene matches. CDR1 and CDR2 (germline): KGHSH, LQKENI. CDR3 protein: CASSPQKGQGRNTEAFF. CDR3 nucleotides: TGTGCCAGCTCACCGCAAAAAGGACAGGGGCGAAACACTGAAGCTTTCTTT.

The V call is TRBV3-1 (or the pseudogene TRBV3-2), the J call TRBJ1-5; D is unresolved. Germline V gene sequence: CDR1 LGHDT, CDR2 YNNKEL (reference sequence). The V gene lost 3 bases and the J gene lost 0 bases, with 9 bases spanning the gap. CDR3 length: 15 residues. In DNA, the CDR3 is TGTGCCAGCAGCCAGAATCCGTCTAGCAATCAGCCCCAGCATTTT. The encoded protein is CASSQNPSSNQPQHF.

This chain links TRBV19 with TRBJ1-5, with 9 positions matching TRBD1. This CDR3 comprises 15 residues. Losses at the gene ends were 5 bases for V and 6 bases for J; bases not matched to a gene: 8. Germline CDR1 reads LNHDA; CDR2 reads SQIVND (reference sequence). The CDR3 region is CASSADRGVRQPQHF. The CDR3 DNA reads TGTGCCAGTAGTGCAGACAGGGGGGTACGTCAGCCCCAGCATTTT.

The chain uses TRBV27 and TRBJ1-2, with 11 bases fitting TRBD1. V lost 5 bases and J lost 3; bases outside the gene matches: 8. CDR3 length: 16 residues. In germline, CDR1 is MNHEY, CDR2 SMNVEV (reference sequence). This chain's CDR3 is CASSAWTGGVDYGYTF. The CDR3 DNA reads as TGTGCCAGCAGTGCCTGGACAGGGGGCGTAGACTATGGCTACACCTTC.

The genes are TRBV3-1 (or the pseudogene TRBV3-2) and TRBJ1-1; perhaps TRBD1 as D (6 bases). V was pared by 1 base and J by 0 bases, with 12 bases between. The CDR3 runs 16 residues. Germline CDR1 reads LGHDT; CDR2 reads YNNKEL (reference sequence). CDR3 DNA sequence: TGTGCCAGCAGCCAAGGTGGTAGGGGGATGAACACTGAAGCTTTCTTT. It is translated as CASSQGGRGMNTEAFF.

The chain employs TRBV10-3 and TRBJ1-1; TRBD1 is a possible D gene (5 bases). This CDR3 spans 13 amino acids. The ends were cut back, 6 bases at V and 1 base at J, with 9 bases in the middle. Germline loops: CDR1 ENHRY, CDR2 SYGVKD. The CDR3 bases are TGTGCCATCAGGACGACAGAGAACACTGAAGCTTTCTTT. This codes for CAIRTTENTEAFF.

The V call is TRBV7-9, the J call TRBJ2-2; no firm D call. Germline CDR1 reads SEHNR; CDR2 reads FQNEAQ (reference sequence). The CDR3 runs 12 residues. The V end lost 5 bases, the J end lost 4 bases, and 5 bases lay between the germline ends. CDR3: CASSPPTGELFF. DNA of the CDR3: TGTGCCAGCAGCCCCCCCACCGGGGAGCTGTTTTTT.

The chain combines TRBV10-1 with TRBJ2-2; D may be TRBD2 (5 bases). Germline V CDR1 and CDR2: WNHNN, SYGVQD (reference sequence). This CDR3 spans 16 amino acids. Trimming pared 3 bases from V and 6 bases from J, leaving 17 bases between. CDR3 nucleotides: TGCGCCAGCAGTGACCTCAGACCAGAGGGCGCCGGGGAGCTGTTTTTT. It translates to CASSDLRPEGAGELFF.

This chain connects TRBV7-2 to TRBJ2-5; TRBD1 aligns across 7 bases. Germline V gene sequence: CDR1 SGHTA, CDR2 FQGNSA. The CDR3 is 17 amino acids. The V segment lost 4 bases and the J segment 7 bases; nucleotides outside the gene matches: 18. The CDR3 DNA follows: TGTGCCAGCAGCTACGTAGGGGACAGTTCCCAGGAAGGGACCCAGTACTTC. Translated: CASSYVGDSSQEGTQYF.

This chain links TRBV28 with TRBJ1-5, with a weak D call TRBD1 (6 bases). The CDR3 length is 12 residues. Germline assignment: CDR1 MDHEN and CDR2 SYDVKM. Deletions cut 8 bases from V and 4 bases from J, with 9 bases between. The CDR3 coding sequence is TGTGCCAGCGAGACAGGTAATCAGCCCCAGCATTTT. As protein: CASETGNQPQHF.

V gene TRBV28 combines with J gene TRBJ2-7; D gene uncertain. CDR1 and CDR2 (germline): MDHEN, SYDVKM. Deletions cut 6 bases from V and 2 bases from J, with 14 bases between. This CDR3 contains 14 residues. The CDR3 sequence: CASSLDPAPYEQYF. The CDR3 DNA reads as TGTGCCAGCAGCCTGGATCCAGCTCCCTACGAGCAGTACTTC.

The chain employs TRBV5-1 and TRBJ2-1; tentatively, D is TRBD1 (5 bases). CDR3 length equals 15 residues. Trimming pared 4 bases from V and 0 bases from J, leaving 11 bases between. Germline-derived CDR1 and CDR2 are SGHRS and YFSETQ. For the CDR3, the DNA is TGCGCCAGCAGCGTTACAGGTAGCTCCTACAATGAGCAGTTCTTC. Translation gives CASSVTGSSYNEQFF.

The chain recombines TRBV3-1 (or the pseudogene TRBV3-2) with TRBJ1-2; D not certain. Trimming shortened V by 1 base and J by 4 bases, and 13 bases separated the two germline ends. The germline CDR1 and CDR2 sequences are LGHDT and YNNKEL (reference sequence). CDR3 length: 15 amino acids. CDR3: CASSQVLGGRYGYTF. DNA of the CDR3: TGTGCCAGCAGCCAAGTGCTAGGAGGGCGCTATGGCTACACCTTC.

This chain uses TRBV6-1 with TRBJ1-2; D gene uncertain. The CDR3 consists of 15 residues. V lost 0 bases and J 4 bases, leaving 12 bases between the germline ends. CDR1 is MNHNS and CDR2 is SASEGT in the germline V gene. The CDR3, as DNA: TGTGCCAGCAGTGAAGCAGGCCACATCGCCTATGGCTACACCTTC. Its protein is CASSEAGHIAYGYTF.

This sequence joins TRBV25-1 and TRBJ1-2; D gene uncertain. Germline CDR1 reads MGHDK; CDR2 reads SYGVNS. V shed 2 bases and J shed 6 bases, with 16 bases lying between them. The CDR3 loop spans 15 amino acids. DNA of the CDR3: TGTGCCAGCAGTGAAAAGGTAACACCCCGGGATGGCTACACCTTC. The encoded protein is CASSEKVTPRDGYTF.

The table lists this clone with a count of one. J is TRBJ2-3 and V is TRBV5-8, with unresolved D. The V gene's germline CDR1 is SGHTS and CDR2 YDEGEE. The CDR3 has 14 residues. The V gene lost 0 bases and the J gene lost 2 bases, with 7 bases spanning the gap. Here the CDR3 reads CASSLGRTTDTQYF. CDR3 nucleotide sequence: TGTGCCAGCAGCTTGGGGCGGACCACAGATACGCAGTATTTT. The whole variable domain, remainder taken from reference TRBV5-8 and TRBJ2-3, is EAGVTQSPTHLIKTRGQQATLRCSPISGHTSVYWYQQALGLGLQFLLWYDEGEERNRGNFPPRFSGRQFPNYSSELNVNALELEDSALYLCASSLGRTTDTQYFGPGTRLTVL.

This clone was counted only a few times. The rearrangement links TRBV30 to TRBJ1-6; no clear D gene. The V end was cut by 2 bases, the J end by 4 bases, with 18 bases between. The CDR3 is made up of 17 amino acids. Germline V CDR1 and CDR2: GTSNPN, SVGIG (reference sequence). For the CDR3, the DNA is TGTGCCTGGAGTAGCGGAGCCTCCCGGATTTATAATTCACCCCTCCACTTT. Protein product: CAWSSGASRIYNSPLHF.

V gene TRBV18 combines with J gene TRBJ1-5; no definite D call. Germline V lookup: CDR1 KGHSH, CDR2 LQKENI. The CDR3 has 13 residues. V was trimmed by 6 bases and J by 0 bases, leaving 6 bases between them. CDR3 in DNA: TGTGCCAGCTCCCTCAGTAGCAATCAGCCCCAGCATTTT. Amino acid sequence: CASSLSSNQPQHF.

The chain is built from TRBV2 and TRBJ1-1; the D is unclear. The CDR3 spans 14 residues. V shed 1 base and J shed 1 base, with 7 bases lying between them. Per the germline V gene, CDR1 is SNHLY and CDR2 is FYNNEI. CDR3 in DNA: TGTGCCAGCAGTGAAGGACCTCAGAACACTGAAGCTTTCTTT. Encoded protein: CASSEGPQNTEAFF.